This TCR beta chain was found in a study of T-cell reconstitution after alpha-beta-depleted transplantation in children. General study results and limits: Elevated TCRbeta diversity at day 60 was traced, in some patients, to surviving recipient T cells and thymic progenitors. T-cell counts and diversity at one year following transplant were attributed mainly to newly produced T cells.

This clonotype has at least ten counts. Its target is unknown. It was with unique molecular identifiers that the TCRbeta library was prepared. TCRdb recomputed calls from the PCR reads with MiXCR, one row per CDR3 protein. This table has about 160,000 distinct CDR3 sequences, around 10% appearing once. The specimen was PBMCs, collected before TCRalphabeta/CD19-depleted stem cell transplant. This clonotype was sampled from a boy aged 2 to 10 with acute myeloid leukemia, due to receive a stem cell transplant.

This CDR3 reads CASSHILGELAGEGEQFF. The CDR3 DNA reads TGTGCCAGCAGCCATATTCTTGGGGAACTAGCGGGAGAGGGTGAGCAGTTCTTC. The gene calls are TRBV14 and TRBJ2-1; TRBD2 matches 11 bases. Germline CDR1 SGHDN, CDR2 FVKESK. The CDR3 sequence is 18 residues long. V dropped 3 bases and J dropped 9; count of bases not matched to a gene: 16.